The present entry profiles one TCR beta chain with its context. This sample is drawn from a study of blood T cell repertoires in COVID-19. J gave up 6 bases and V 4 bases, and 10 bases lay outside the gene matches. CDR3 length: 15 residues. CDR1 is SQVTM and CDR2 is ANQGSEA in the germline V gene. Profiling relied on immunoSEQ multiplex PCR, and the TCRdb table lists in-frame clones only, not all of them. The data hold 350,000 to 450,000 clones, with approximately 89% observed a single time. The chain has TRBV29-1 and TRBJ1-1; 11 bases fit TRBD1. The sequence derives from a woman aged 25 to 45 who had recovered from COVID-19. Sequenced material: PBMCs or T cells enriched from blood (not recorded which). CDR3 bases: TGCAGCGTTGGTAGGACAGGGGGCTTTATCGCTGAAGCTTTCTTT. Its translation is CSVGRTGGFIAEAFF.